This TCR beta chain was obtained from a study of cytomegalovirus exposure and HLA in healthy donors. Study outcomes and limitations: Most TCR sequences proved rare, with some public TCRs found in many donors.

This clone showed up just a few times. Its antigen is currently unknown. Vbeta (60) and Jbeta (13) primers were used in the PCR. TCRdb keeps only in-frame clones here, not all; method: immunoSEQ multiplex PCR. The sample yields roughly 77,000 clones, 55% to 75% seen once. The germline CDR1 and CDR2 sequences are SQVTM and ANQGSEA. V lost 5 bases and J 2 bases, leaving 17 bases between the germline ends. The CDR3 contains 15 residues. What was sequenced was PBMCs. This chain connects TRBV29-1 to TRBJ2-3; the D gene is possibly TRBD2 (6 bases). The clonotype comes from a woman aged 40 to 50 in good health and CMV-seropositive. The CDR3 is CSVKPLAGYTDTQYF. CDR3 sequence (DNA): TGCAGCGTTAAACCCCTGGCGGGATACACAGATACGCAGTATTTT.